What follows describes a single TCR beta chain. It lacks a known antigen. Base-call qualities are not available, and no considerably larger clone is one nucleotide away. This entry comes from a study of T cells in localized non-small cell lung cancer (dated by TCRdb to the early 2020s). Looking at the study overall: The study analyzed T cell repertoires of a few hundred early-stage NSCLC patients, comparing tumors and uninvolved tumor-adjacent lungs. The cohort comprised around 240 treatment-naïve NSCLC patients with resected, localized lung tumors. Of the NSCLC patients, fewer than 150 were male and approximately 97 were female, and the mean age was approximately 66 years.

At diagnosis, peripheral blood, uninvolved tumor-adjacent lung and tumor were collected and were preserved as a mix of fresh-frozen and FFPE material. For TCR repertoire profiling, blood samples were analyzed as peripheral blood mononuclear cells. Overall study results and their limits: Of the top 100 tumor clones, a median of approximately 60 were detected in paired uninvolved adjacent lung; 28 were also among that lung's top 100. Because multi-region tumor sequencing was not performed, intratumor heterogeneity could not be ruled out. Because the study design was exploratory, TCR variables were selected using unadjusted p-values without false-discovery rate correction. Higher T cell density in blood was associated with longer overall survival, whereas higher clonality in adjacent lung was associated with shorter survival. Uninvolved tumor-adjacent lung showed the highest T cell clonality, higher than tumor, which suggests more focused antigenic responses in the adjacent lung.

Trimming takes 5 bases from V and 2 bases from J, and the germline ends sit 16 bases apart. The CDR3 runs 15 amino acids, cysteine and phenylalanine included. Left in the record is the CDR3 DNA by itself, 45 bases read in frame from the first base. The germline V gene provides CDR1 MNHEY and CDR2 SVGAGI. TCR beta CDR3 regions were sequenced from DNA using the immunoSEQ Assay. The source study handled its data this way. To compute T cell density, TCR beta template counts were normalized to usable DNA, which was estimated by amplifying housekeeping genes. The preseqR package was used to estimate richness by extrapolating to 400,000 templates for PBMC samples and to 120,000 templates for tissue samples. Clonality was defined by subtracting Pielou's evenness from one. Differential abundance testing on productive amino-acid clonotypes, with a minimum total count of 5 and an alpha of 0.1, was used to identify tissue-enriched TCRs. Repertoire overlap between compartments was quantified with the Jaccard Index and Morisita Overlap Index. GLIPH grouped TCR beta CDR3s together with public tetramer-defined viral CDR3s, and a viral motif had to include at least three viral sequences and also show V-gene enrichment. The table comes from immuneACCESS by way of TCRdb, which keeps in-frame sequences with V and J called. Part of the clones is missing from these tables; in studies checked, under half for an unresolved V gene and the rest for unknown reasons. V and J calls and clone size follow that table, whereas D and trimming were derived from the DNA. Here the sample has roughly 66,000 clones; roughly nine tenths occur a single time. The ten most abundant clones make up roughly 1.8% of the sample.

The sequences come from peripheral blood, collected before any cancer treatment. Here the chain combines TRBV6-5 and TRBJ2-7; the D gene is not confidently resolved. This receptor was obtained from a woman aged 35 to 69 with stage I lung adenocarcinoma. The CDR3 region: CASSSRPVGAYEQYF. The nucleotide sequence is TGTGCCAGCAGTAGCCGTCCGGTGGGCGCCTACGAGCAGTACTTC.